A selection of T cell receptor beta chains follows, all from one sample in a study of shared T cell receptors in the human thymus. Sequencing used immunoSEQ multiplex PCR; TCRdb keeps in-frame clones, though not all of them. The sample carries over 450,000 clones, approximately 78% recorded once. The same sample was also used in a study of human thymus T cells.

The specimen was thymocytes. Receptors originate from a boy under two years old with a congenital heart defect. CDR3s leave out the opening cysteine and the closing phenylalanine or tryptophan.

>TRBV11-3
ASSRTSGRDNEQF
>TRBV7-2
ASSPTPLAGGPTQETQY
>TRBV4-3
ASSLQLIIGRAGGSYEQY
>TRBV29-1
SVETTSGRASSGELF
>TRBV6-4
ASSARISGLGGTQY
>TRBV2
ASSPPSGRDPGELF
>TRBV11-2
ASQGTSGKQETQY
>TRBV30
AWSSKGGHTGELF
>TRBV6-5
ASSYRGEQY
>TRBV4-2
ASSQARAYNEQF
>TRBV30
AWSTTPISGSIYEQY
>TRBV11-2
ASSFLRGSGNEQF
>TRBV19
ASSIGGGRASYREQY
>TRBV28
ASSPDVRLAENTGELF
>TRBV2
ASSETGQAGSQPQH
>TRBV28
ASSSRGDYGYT
>TRBV29-1
SVVTSGRFAGELF
>TRBV5-4
ASSLEGSGTQY
>TRBV28
ASSGLAGVKGTDTQY
>TRBV4-3
ASSQGPILGYEQY
>TRBV2
ARRGSSYNEQF
>TRBV18
ASSPRSAPRGMNTEAF
>TRBV10-2
ASSESQRSGQENEKLF
>TRBV6-4
ASSSTSGSSLADNEQF
>TRBV7-9
ASSPSPPSGRAGTDTQY
>TRBV27
ASSFSCAGGSYNEQF
>TRBV11-2
ASSLKTGFPYEQY
>TRBV4-1
ASSHDSIANTGELF
>TRBV29-1
SVEGRGVADFTDTQY
>TRBV5-4
ASSLYRGTNEKLF
>TRBV6-1
ATARAGGNEQF
>TRBV4-1
ASSQGLVSSTDTQY
>TRBV6-5
ASRVTSGRKEQF
>TRBV2
ASKLTADTQY
>TRBV27
ASSPKFPLAGGVRGETQY
>TRBV30
AWSPWGSGEPNEQF
>TRBV30
AWGAPPDRGRGETQY
>TRBV4-2
ASSQEGLAGALAKNIQY
>TRBV10-3
AISVVGQGAYEQY